This T cell receptor (beta chain) was sequenced during a study of blood T cell repertoires in COVID-19. Study background: The United States, Italy and Spain provided the acute and convalescent COVID-19 samples.

This clone was seen a few times. Under the authors' procedure: Reference gene primer amplification in the assay estimated nucleated cell counts. Method: immunoSEQ multiplex PCR; TCRdb's copy keeps in-frame clones and lacks some. The V and J calls and clone size come from that table; D and trimming were worked out from the DNA. The profile covers approximately 250,000 clones, with about 83% appearing a single time and roughly 5% taken by the ten largest. The CDR3 consists of 15 residues. Germline values: CDR1 MGHRA, CDR2 YSYEKL. V shed 4 bases and J 5 bases; nucleotides not matched to a gene: 4. Source material: peripheral blood. The chain couples TRBV4-1 to TRBJ2-2; the match to TRBD1 covers 10 bases. The clonotype originates from a human donor in a cohort sampled during active COVID-19. The chain's CDR3 is CASSRDRGRTGELFF. The CDR3 nucleotides read TGCGCCAGCAGCCGGGACAGGGGAAGAACCGGGGAGCTGTTTTTT.